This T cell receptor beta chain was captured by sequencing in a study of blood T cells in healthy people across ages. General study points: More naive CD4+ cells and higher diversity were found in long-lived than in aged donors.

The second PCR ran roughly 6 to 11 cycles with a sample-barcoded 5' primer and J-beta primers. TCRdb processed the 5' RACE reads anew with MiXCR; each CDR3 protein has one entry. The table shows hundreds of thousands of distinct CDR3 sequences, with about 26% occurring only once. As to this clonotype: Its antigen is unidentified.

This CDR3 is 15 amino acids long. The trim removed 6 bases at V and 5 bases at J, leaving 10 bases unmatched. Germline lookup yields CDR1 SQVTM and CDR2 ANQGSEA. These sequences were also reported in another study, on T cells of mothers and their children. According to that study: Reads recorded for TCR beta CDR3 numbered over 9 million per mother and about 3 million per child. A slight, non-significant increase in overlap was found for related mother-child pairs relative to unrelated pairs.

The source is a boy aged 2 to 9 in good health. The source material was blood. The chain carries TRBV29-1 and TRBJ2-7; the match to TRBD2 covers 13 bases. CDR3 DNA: TGCAGCGTCGGACTAGCGGGAGTCCCCCGGGACGAGCAGTACTTC. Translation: CSVGLAGVPRDEQYF.